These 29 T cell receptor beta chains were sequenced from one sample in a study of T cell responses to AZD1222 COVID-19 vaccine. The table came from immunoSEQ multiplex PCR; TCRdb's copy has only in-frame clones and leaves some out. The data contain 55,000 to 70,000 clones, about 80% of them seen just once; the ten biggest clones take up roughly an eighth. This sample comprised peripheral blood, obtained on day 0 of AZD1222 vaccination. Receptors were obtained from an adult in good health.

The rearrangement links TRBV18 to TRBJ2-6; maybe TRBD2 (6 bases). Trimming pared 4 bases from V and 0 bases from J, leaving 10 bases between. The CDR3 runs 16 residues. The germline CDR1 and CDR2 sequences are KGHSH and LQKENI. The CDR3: CASSRGTDSGANVLTF. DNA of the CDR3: TGTGCCAGCTCACGGGGGACTGACTCTGGGGCCAACGTCCTGACTTTC.

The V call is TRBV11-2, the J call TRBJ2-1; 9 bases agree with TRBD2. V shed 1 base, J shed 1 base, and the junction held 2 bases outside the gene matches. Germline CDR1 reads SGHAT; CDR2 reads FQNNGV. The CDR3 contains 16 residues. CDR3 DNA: TGTGCCAGCAGCTTAGGAAGCGGGGGGTCCTACAATGAGCAGTTCTTC. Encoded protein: CASSLGSGGSYNEQFF.

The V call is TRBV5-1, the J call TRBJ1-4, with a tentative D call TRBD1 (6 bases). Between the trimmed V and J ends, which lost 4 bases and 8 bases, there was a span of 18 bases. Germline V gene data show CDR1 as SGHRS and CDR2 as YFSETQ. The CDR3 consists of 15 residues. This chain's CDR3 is CASSPEGGEEEKLFF. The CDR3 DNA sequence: TGCGCCAGCAGCCCCGAGGGGGGGGAGGAGGAAAAACTGTTTTTT.

The CDR3 DNA follows: TGTGCCAGCAGCCGACAGAAAATTAAGCAGTTCTTC. As protein: CASSRQKIKQFF. This chain joins TRBV12-3 or TRBV12-4 and TRBJ2-1, with D possibly being TRBD1 (5 bases). The CDR3 sequence is 12 residues long. Trimming removed 6 bases from V and 11 bases from J, with 14 bases in between.

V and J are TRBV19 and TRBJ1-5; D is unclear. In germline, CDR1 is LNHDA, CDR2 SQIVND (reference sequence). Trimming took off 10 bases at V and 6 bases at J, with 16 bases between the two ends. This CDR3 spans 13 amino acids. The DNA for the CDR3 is TGTGCCACCAGATCGGGGAATGGTCAGCCCCAGCATTTT. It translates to CATRSGNGQPQHF. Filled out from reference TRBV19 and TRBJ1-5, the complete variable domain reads DGGITQSPKYLFRKEGQNVTLSCEQNLNHDAMYWYRQDPGQGLRLIYYSQIVNDFQKGDIAEGYSVSREKKESFPLTVTSAQKNPTAFYLCATRSGNGQPQHFGDGTRLSIL.

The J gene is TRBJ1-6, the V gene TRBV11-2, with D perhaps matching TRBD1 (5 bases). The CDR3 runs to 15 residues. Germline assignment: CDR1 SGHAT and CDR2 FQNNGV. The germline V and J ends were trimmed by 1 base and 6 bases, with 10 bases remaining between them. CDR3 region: CASSLGWQGNSPLHF. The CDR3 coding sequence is TGTGCCAGCAGCTTAGGGTGGCAGGGTAATTCACCCCTCCACTTT.

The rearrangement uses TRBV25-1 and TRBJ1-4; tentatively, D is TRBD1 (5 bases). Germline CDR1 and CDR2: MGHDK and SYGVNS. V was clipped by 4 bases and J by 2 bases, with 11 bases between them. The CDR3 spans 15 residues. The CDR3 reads CASSVFTGTNEKLFF. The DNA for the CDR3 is TGTGCCAGCAGTGTTTTTACAGGCACTAATGAAAAACTGTTTTTT.

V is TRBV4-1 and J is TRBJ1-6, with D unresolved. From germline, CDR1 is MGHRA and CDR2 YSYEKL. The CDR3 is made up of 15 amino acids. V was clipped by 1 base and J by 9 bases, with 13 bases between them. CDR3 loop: CASSQGVQNGSPLHF. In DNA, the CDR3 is TGCGCCAGCAGCCAAGGGGTACAGAATGGTTCACCCCTCCACTTT.

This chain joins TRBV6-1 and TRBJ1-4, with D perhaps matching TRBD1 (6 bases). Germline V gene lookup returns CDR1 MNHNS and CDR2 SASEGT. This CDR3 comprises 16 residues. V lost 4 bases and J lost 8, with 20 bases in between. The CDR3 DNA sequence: TGTGCCAGCAGTGCACGACAGGTCGGATTTCTCGAAAAACTGTTTTTT. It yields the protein CASSARQVGFLEKLFF.

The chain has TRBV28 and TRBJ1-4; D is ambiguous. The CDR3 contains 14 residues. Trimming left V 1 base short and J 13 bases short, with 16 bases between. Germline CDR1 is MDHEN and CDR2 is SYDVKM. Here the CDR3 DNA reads TGTGCCAGCAGTTTATTCCAACCGGAACAGTTACTGTTTTTT. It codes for CASSLFQPEQLLFF.

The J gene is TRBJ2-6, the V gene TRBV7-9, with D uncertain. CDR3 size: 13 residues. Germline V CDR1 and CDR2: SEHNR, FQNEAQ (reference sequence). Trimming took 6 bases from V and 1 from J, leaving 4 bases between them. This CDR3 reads CASSGSGANVLTF. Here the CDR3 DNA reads TGTGCCAGCAGTGGGTCTGGGGCCAACGTCCTGACTTTC.

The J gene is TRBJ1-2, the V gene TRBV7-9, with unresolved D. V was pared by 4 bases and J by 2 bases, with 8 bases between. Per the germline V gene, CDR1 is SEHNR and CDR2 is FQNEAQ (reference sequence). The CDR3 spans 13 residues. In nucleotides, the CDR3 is TGTGCCAGCAGCTCGGACGGGAACTATGGCTACACCTTC. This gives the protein CASSSDGNYGYTF. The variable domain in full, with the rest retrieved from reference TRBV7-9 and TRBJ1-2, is DTGVSQNPRHKITKRGQNVTFRCDPISEHNRLYWYRQTLGQGPEFLTYFQNEAQLEKSRLLSDRFSAERPKGSFSTLEIQRTEQGDSAMYLCASSSDGNYGYTFGSGTRLTVV.

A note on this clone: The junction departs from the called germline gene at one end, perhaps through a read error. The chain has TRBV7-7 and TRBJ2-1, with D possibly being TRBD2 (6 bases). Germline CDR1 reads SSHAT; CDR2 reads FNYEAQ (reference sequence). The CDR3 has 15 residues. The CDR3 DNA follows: TGTGCTAGCAGCTTGAATAGCGGCTCCTACAATGAGCAGTTCTTC. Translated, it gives CASSLNSGSYNEQFF.

CDR3 protein: CASSFLEKAYNEQFF. In DNA form, the CDR3 reads TGTGCCAGCAGCTTTTTGGAAAAAGCCTACAATGAGCAGTTCTTC. The chain combines TRBV11-2 with TRBJ2-1; D unclear. Trimming left V 3 bases short and J 2 bases short, with 11 bases between. The germline gives CDR1 SGHAT, CDR2 FQNNGV. The CDR3 runs to 15 residues. Based on the CDR3 plus reference TRBV11-2 and TRBJ2-1, the full variable domain is EAGVAQSPRYKIIEKRQSVAFWCNPISGHATLYWYQQILGQGPKLLIQFQNNGVVDDSQLPKDRFSAERLKGVDSTLKIQPAKLEDSAVYLCASSFLEKAYNEQFFGPGTRLTVL.

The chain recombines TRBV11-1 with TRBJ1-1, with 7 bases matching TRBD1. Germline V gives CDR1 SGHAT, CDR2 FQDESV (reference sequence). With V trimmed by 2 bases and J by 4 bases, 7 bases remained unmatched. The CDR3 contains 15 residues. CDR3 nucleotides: TGTGCCAGCAGCTTAAAGGGGGCGCTTGGCACTGAAGCTTTCTTT. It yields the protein CASSLKGALGTEAFF.

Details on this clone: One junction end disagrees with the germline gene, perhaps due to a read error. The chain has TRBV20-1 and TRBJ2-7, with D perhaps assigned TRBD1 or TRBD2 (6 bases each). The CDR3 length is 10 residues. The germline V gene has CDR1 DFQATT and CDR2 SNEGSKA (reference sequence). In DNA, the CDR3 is TGCAGTGCTAGAGACCGGGGGCCAACCTTC. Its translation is CSARDRGPTF.

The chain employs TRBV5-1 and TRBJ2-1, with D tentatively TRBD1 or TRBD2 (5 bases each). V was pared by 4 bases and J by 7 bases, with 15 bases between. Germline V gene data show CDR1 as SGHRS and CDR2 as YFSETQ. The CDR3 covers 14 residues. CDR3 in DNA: TGCGCCAGCAGCCGGGGCACGAGTCCGAATGAGCAGTTCTTC. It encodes CASSRGTSPNEQFF.

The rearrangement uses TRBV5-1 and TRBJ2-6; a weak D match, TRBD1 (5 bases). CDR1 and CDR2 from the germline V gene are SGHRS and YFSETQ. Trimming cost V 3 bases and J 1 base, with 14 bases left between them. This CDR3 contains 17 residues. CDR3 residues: CASSSRVSVSGANVLTF. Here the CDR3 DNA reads TGCGCCAGCAGCTCCAGGGTTTCGGTTTCTGGGGCCAACGTCCTGACTTTC.

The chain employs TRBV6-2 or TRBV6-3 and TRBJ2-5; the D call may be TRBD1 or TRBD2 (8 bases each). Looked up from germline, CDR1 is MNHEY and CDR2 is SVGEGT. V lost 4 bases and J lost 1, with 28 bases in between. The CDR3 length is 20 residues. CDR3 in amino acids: CASSSIPPGGPGGRQETQYF. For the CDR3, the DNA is TGTGCCAGCAGTTCCATTCCTCCGGGAGGGCCAGGGGGCCGCCAAGAGACCCAGTACTTC.

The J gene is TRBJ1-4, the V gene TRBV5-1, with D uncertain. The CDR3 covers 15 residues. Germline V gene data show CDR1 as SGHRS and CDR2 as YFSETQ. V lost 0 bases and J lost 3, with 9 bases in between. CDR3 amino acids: CASSLGAGANEKLFF. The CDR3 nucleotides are TGCGCCAGCAGCTTGGGTGCAGGAGCTAATGAAAAACTGTTTTTT.

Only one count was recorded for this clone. CDR3 DNA sequence: TGTGCCAGCAGTCACGAGGGGGTCGGTTCACCCCTCCACTTT. It specifies CASSHEGVGSPLHF. The chain has TRBV27 and TRBJ1-6; TRBD1 might be the D (6 bases). The CDR3 contains 14 residues. V lost 5 bases and J lost 9, with 14 bases in between. Germline V lookup: CDR1 MNHEY, CDR2 SMNVEV (reference sequence).

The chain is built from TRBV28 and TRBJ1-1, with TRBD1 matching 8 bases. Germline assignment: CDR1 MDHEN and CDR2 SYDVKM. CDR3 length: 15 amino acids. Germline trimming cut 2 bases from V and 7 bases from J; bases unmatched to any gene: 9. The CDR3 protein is CASSLVSLTGDEAFF. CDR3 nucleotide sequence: TGTGCCAGCAGTTTAGTCTCCCTGACAGGGGATGAAGCTTTCTTT.

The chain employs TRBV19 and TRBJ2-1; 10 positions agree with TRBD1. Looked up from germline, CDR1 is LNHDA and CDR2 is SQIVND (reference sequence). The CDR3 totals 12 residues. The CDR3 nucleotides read TGTGCTGCTCGACAGGGGGCGAATGAGCAGTTCTTC. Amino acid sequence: CAARQGANEQFF.

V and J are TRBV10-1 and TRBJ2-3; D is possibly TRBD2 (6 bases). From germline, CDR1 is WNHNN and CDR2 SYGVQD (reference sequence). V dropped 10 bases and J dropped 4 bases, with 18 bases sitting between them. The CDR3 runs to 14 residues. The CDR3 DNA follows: TGCGCCACAAGGGGCTCGGGGGAGGCAGATACGCAGTATTTT. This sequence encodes CATRGSGEADTQYF.

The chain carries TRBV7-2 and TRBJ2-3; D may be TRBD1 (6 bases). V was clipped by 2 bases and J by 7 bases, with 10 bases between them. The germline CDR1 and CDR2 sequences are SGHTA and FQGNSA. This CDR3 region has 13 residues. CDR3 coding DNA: TGTGCCAGCAGCTTACTGCAGGGGAATACGCAGTATTTT. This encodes CASSLLQGNTQYF.

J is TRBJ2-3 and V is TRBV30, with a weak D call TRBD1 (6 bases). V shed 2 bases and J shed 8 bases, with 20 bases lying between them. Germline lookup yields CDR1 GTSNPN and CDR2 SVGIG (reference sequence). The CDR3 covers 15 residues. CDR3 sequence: CAWSSNTKRGGTQYF. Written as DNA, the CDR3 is TGTGCCTGGAGTTCAAATACAAAAAGAGGGGGTACGCAGTATTTT.

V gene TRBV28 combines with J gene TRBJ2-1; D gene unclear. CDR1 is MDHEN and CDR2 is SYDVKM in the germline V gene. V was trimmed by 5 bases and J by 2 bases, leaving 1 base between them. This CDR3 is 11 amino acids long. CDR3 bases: TGTGCCAGCAGTGCCTACAATGAGCAGTTCTTC. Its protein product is CASSAYNEQFF.

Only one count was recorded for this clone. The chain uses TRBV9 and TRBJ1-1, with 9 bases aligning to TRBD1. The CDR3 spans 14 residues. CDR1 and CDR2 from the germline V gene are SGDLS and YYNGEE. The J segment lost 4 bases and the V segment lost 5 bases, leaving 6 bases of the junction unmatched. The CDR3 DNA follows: TGTGCCAGCAGTTCCGGGACAGGGATCACTGAAGCTTTCTTT. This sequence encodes CASSSGTGITEAFF.

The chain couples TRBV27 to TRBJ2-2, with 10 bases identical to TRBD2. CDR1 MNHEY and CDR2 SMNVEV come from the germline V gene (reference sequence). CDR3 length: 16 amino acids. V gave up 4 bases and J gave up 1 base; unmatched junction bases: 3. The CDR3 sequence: CASSSLAGVNTGELFF. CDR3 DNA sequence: TGTGCCAGCAGTTCCCTAGCGGGGGTGAACACCGGGGAGCTGTTTTTT.